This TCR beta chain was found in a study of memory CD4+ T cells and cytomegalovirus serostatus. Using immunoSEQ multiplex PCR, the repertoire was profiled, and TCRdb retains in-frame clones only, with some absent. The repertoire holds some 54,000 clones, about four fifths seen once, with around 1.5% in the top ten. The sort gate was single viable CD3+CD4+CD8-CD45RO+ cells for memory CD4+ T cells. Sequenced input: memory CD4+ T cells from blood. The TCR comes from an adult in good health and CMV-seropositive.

The CDR3 region has the DNA TGTGCCTTAGGGACAGGGCGCGTCTATGGCTACACCTTC. As protein: CALGTGRVYGYTF. The chain couples TRBV7-9 to TRBJ1-2; 9 nucleotides match TRBD1. Trimming removed 11 bases from V and 4 bases from J; junction bases left unmatched: 8. This CDR3 has 13 amino acids. CDR1 is SEHNR and CDR2 is FQNEAQ in the germline V gene (reference sequence).